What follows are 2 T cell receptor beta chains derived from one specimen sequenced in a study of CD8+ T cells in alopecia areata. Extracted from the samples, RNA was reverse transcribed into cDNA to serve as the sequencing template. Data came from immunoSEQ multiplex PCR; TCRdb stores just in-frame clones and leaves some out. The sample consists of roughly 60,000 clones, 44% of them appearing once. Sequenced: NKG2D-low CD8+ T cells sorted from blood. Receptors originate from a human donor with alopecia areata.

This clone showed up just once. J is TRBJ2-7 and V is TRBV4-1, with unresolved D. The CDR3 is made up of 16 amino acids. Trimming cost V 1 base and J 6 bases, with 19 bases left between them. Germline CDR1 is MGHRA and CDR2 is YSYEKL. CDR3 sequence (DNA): TGCGCCAGCAGCCAAGTTTCCCCCGTTCGGGCTGCCGAGCAGTACTTC. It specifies CASSQVSPVRAAEQYF.

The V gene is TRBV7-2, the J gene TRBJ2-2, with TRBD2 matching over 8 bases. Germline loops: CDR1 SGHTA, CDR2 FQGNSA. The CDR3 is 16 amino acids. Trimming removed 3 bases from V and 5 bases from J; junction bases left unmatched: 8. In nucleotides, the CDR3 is TGTGCCAGCAGCTTGAGTAGCGGGGCCCGGACCGGGGAGCTGTTTTTT. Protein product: CASSLSSGARTGELFF.